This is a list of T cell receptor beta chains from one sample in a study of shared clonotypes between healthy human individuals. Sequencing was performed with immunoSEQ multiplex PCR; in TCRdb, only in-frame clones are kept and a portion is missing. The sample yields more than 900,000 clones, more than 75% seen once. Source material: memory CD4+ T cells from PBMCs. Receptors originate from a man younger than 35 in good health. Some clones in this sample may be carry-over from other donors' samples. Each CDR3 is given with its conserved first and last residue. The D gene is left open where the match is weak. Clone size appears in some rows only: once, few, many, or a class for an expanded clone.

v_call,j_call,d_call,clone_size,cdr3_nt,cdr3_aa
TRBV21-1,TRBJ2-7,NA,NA,TGTGCCAGCAGCAAAGACGCCCACGAGCAGTACTTC,CASSKDAHEQYF
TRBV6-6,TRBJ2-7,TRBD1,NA,TGTGCCAGCAGTTACCCTGGACAGGGTGCCTCCTACGAGCAGTACTTC,CASSYPGQGASYEQYF
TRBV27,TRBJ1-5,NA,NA,TGTGCCAGCAGTAGGACCGCCTATAGCAATCAGCCCCAGCATTTT,CASSRTAYSNQPQHF
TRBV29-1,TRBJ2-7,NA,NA,TGCAGCGTCGCGGACCCCTGGAGTTCCTACGAGCAGTACTTC,CSVADPWSSYEQYF
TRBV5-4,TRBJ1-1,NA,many,TGTGCCAGCAGAGCCGGCGGTGGCACTGAAGCTTTCTTT,CASRAGGGTEAFF
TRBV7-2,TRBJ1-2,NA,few,TGTGCCAGCAGCTTAGTCGGGATTAACTATGGCTACACCTTC,CASSLVGINYGYTF
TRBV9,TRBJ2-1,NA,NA,TGTGCCAGCAGCGTAGGACTTAGCGAGAGCTCCTACAATGAGCAGTTCTTC,CASSVGLSESSYNEQFF
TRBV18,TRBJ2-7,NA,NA,TGTGCCAGCTCACCACCCTCGGGGTCCTACCAAACTTTC,CASSPPSGSYQTF
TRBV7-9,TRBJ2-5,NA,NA,TGTGCCAGCAGCCCTGGGGGCGGAAGACAAGAGACCCAGTACTTC,CASSPGGGRQETQYF
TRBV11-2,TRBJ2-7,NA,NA,TGTGCCAGCAGCTTACTCTACGAGCAGTACTTC,CASSLLYEQYF
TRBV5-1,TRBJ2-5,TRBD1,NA,TGCGCCAGCAGCCCGGGACAGGGAGTGGAGACCCAGTACTTC,CASSPGQGVETQYF
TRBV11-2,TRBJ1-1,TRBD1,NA,TGTGCCAGCAGCTTGAGGCGGACAGGGTCGAACACTGAAGCTTTCTTT,CASSLRRTGSNTEAFF
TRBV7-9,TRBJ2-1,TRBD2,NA,TGTGCCAGCAGCCCCGGCGGACTAGCGGTTTCCTACAATGAGCAGTTCTTC,CASSPGGLAVSYNEQFF
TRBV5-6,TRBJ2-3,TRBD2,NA,TGTGCCAGCAGCTTGGGTCTAGCGGGGCGCGGGGATACGCAGTATTTT,CASSLGLAGRGDTQYF
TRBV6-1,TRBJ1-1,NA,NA,TGTGCCAGCAGGAATACGGTGAAGACTGAAGCTTTCTTT,CASRNTVKTEAFF
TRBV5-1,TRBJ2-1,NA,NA,TGCGCCAGCAGCGGGGACTCCAATGAGCAGTTCTTC,CASSGDSNEQFF
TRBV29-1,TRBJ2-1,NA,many,TGCAGCGTTGAACAGGCCTTCTACAATGAGCAGTTCTTC,CSVEQAFYNEQFF
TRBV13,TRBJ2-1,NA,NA,TGTGCCAGCAGCAACCGAGGGGGGGCCTACAATGAGCAGTTCTTC,CASSNRGGAYNEQFF
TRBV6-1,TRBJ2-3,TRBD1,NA,TGTGCCAGCAGCGACAGGGATTTGTTATATTTT,CASSDRDLLYF
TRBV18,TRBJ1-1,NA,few,TGTGCCAGCTCACTATCCGGGGACACTGAAGCTTTCTTT,CASSLSGDTEAFF
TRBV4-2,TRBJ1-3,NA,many,TGTGCCAGCAGTCCCGCGGGCGCCGGAAACACCATATATTTT,CASSPAGAGNTIYF
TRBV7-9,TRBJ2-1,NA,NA,TGTGCCAGCAGCCCACGACGGGGCTCCTACAATGAGCAGTTCTTC,CASSPRRGSYNEQFF
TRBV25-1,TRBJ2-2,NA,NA,TGTGCCAGCAGATCACCGGGACGGAACACCGGGGAGCTGTTTTTT,CASRSPGRNTGELFF
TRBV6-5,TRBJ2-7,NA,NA,TGTGCCAGCAGTTTAGCGGCCGAGCAGTACTTC,CASSLAAEQYF
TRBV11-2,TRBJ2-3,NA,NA,TGTGCCAGCAGCCGAGGGTACGTGGGCTCTAGCACAGATACGCAGTATTTT,CASSRGYVGSSTDTQYF
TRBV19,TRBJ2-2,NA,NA,TGTGCCAGTAGTATTTGGCCAGCGAACACCGGGGAGCTGTTTTTT,CASSIWPANTGELFF
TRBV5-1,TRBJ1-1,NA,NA,TGCGCCAGCGGCTTGGGTGAGACGAACACTGAAGCTTTCTTT,CASGLGETNTEAFF
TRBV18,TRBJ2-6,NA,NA,TGTGCCAGCTCCCCGACTGGGGGTTACATCTCTGGGGCCAACGTCCTGACTTTC,CASSPTGGYISGANVLTF
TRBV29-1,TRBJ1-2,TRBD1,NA,TGCAGCGGCACGACAGGGGATTATGGCTACACCTTC,CSGTTGDYGYTF
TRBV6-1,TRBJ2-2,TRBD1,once,TGTGCCAGCAGTGACCCATGGCGGCCAGGGGGCATCTCGGCCGGGGAGCTGTTTTTT,CASSDPWRPGGISAGELFF
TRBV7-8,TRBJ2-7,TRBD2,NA,TGTGCCAGCAGCTCCCGGAGACTAGCGGGATACGAGCAGTACTTC,CASSSRRLAGYEQYF
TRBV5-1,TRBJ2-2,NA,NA,TGCGCCAGCAGCTTGCTAGGAGGAACAACTACCGGGGAGCTGTTTTTT,CASSLLGGTTTGELFF
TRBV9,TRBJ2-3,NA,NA,TGTGCCAGCAGCGTAGGCTCTGTGGCGGGAGATACGCAGTATTTT,CASSVGSVAGDTQYF
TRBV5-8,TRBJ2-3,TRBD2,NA,TGTGCCAGCAGTCGACTAGCGGGAACAGATACGCAGTATTTT,CASSRLAGTDTQYF
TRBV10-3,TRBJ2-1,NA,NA,TGTGCCATCAGTGAGTCGGGGCAGGATTCCAGTGAGCAGTTCTTC,CAISESGQDSSEQFF
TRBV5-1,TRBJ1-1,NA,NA,TGCGCCAGCAGCCGGACACAGGTAGGGGATGAAGCTTTCTTT,CASSRTQVGDEAFF
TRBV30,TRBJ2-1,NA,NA,TGTGCCTGGAGTAGGGGGACGGGCTACAATGAGCAGTTCTTC,CAWSRGTGYNEQFF
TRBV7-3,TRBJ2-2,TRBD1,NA,TGTGCCAGCAGCCCTTCCGGACAGGGAGGGAACACCGGGGAGCTGTTTTTT,CASSPSGQGGNTGELFF
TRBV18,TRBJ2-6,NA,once,TGTGCCAGCTCTCCAGAAACGGGGGCCAACGTCCTGACTTTC,CASSPETGANVLTF
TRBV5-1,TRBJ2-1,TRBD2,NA,TGCGCCAGCAGCTATTTAACCGGGACTAGCGGGCCCAATGAGCAGTTCTTC,CASSYLTGTSGPNEQFF
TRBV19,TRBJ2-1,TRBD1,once,TGTGCCAGTAGTGTGGGACAGGGGGCATGGAATGAGCAGTTCTTC,CASSVGQGAWNEQFF
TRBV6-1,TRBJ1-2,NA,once,TGTGCCAGCAGTAATGGGGGTAACTATGGCTACACCTTC,CASSNGGNYGYTF
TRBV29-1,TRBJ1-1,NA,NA,TGCAGCGTTGGAGATCATACTGAAGCTTTCTTT,CSVGDHTEAFF
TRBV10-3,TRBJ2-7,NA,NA,TGTGCCATCAGTAAGGACAGCTCCTACGAGCAGTACTTC,CAISKDSSYEQYF
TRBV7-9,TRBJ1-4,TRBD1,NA,TGTGCCAGCAGCCCCCAGGGGGGCGAGAATGAAAAACTGTTTTTT,CASSPQGGENEKLFF
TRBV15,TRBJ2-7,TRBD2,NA,TGTGCCACCAGCAGAGATCTTTCGCGGGAGTGGAGCGAGCAGTACTTC,CATSRDLSREWSEQYF
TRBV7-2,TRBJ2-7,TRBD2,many,TGTGCCAGCAGCCCTAAGACTAGCGGGGTCTTATACTTC,CASSPKTSGVLYF
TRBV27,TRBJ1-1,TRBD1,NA,TGTGCCAGCAGTCCCGGGGACAGGGGGCGCGTCGCTGAAGCTTTCTTT,CASSPGDRGRVAEAFF
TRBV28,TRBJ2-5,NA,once,TGTGCCAGCAGTTTTACTAGGGCCCAAGAGACCCAGTACTTC,CASSFTRAQETQYF
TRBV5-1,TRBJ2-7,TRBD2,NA,TGCGCCAGCAGCTCCCAGACTAGCGGGGCAATTATGGCCTACGAGCAGTACTTC,CASSSQTSGAIMAYEQYF
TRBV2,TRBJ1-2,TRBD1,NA,TGTGCCAGCAGGACAGGGGTTTATGGCTACACCTTC,CASRTGVYGYTF
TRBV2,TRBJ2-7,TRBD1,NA,TGTGCCAGCAGAGCCGGGACAGGGTTCCCCTACGAGCAGTACTTC,CASRAGTGFPYEQYF
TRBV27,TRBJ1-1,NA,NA,TGTGCCAGCAAGCAGGGAATGCTCCTAAAAGCTTTCTTT,CASKQGMLLKAFF
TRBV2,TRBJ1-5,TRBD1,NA,TGTGCCAGCAGGCTGGGACAGGGGAATCAGCCCCAGCATTTT,CASRLGQGNQPQHF
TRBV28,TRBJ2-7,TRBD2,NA,TGTGCCAGCAGTTTGGGAGGGAGCTCCTACGAGCAGTACTTC,CASSLGGSSYEQYF
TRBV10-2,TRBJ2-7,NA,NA,TGCGCCAGCAGGGGCGTACAGCGAACCTACGAGCAGTACTTC,CASRGVQRTYEQYF
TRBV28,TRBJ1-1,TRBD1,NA,TGTGCCAGCAGTCTTTGGACAGGCCAGGGTAAAGCTTTCTTT,CASSLWTGQGKAFF
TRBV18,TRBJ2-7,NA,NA,TGTGCCAGCTCACAGCAAAGGGAGCAGTACTTC,CASSQQREQYF